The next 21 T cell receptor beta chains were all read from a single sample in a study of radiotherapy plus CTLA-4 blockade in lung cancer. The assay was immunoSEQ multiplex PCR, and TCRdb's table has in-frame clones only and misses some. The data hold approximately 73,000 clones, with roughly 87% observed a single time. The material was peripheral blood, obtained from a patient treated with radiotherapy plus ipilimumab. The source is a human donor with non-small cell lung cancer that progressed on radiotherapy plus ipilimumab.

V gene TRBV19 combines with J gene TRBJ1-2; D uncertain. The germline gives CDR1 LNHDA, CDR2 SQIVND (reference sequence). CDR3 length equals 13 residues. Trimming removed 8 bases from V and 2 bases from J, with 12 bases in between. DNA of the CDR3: TGTGCCAGTTCGGAGTACGACAACTATGGCTACACCTTC. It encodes CASSEYDNYGYTF. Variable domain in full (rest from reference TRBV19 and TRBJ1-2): DGGITQSPKYLFRKEGQNVTLSCEQNLNHDAMYWYRQDPGQGLRLIYYSQIVNDFQKGDIAEGYSVSREKKESFPLTVTSAQKNPTAFYLCASSEYDNYGYTFGSGTRLTVV.

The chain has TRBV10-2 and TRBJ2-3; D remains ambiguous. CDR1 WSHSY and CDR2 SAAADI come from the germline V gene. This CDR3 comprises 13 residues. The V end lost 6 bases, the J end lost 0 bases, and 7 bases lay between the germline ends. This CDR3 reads CASRYGSTDTQYF. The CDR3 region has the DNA TGCGCCAGCAGGTACGGGAGCACAGATACGCAGTATTTT.

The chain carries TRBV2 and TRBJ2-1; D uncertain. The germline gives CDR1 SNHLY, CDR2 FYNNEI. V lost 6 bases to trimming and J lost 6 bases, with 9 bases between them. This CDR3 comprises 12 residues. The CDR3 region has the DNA TGTGCCAGCAGGCTATTAATCAATGAGCAGTTCTTC. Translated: CASRLLINEQFF.

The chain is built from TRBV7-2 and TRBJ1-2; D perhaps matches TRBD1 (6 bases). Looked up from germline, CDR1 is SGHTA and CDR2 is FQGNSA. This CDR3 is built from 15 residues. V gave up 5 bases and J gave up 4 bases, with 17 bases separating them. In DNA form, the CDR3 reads TGTGCCAGCAGCCCAGGGGTGCAGGGGTTCTATGGCTACACCTTC. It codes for CASSPGVQGFYGYTF.

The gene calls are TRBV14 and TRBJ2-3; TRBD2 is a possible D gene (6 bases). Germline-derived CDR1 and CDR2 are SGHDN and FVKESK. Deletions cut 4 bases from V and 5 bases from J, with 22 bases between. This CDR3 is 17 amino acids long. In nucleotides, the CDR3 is TGTGCCAGCAGCCCCCGGGGCGGAGGGGCCCGGGGAGATACGCAGTATTTT. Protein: CASSPRGGGARGDTQYF. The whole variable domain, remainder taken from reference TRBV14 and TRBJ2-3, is EAGVTQFPSHSVIEKGQTVTLRCDPISGHDNLYWYRRVMGKEIKFLLHFVKESKQDESGMPNNRFLAERTGGTYSTLKVQPAELEDSGVYFCASSPRGGGARGDTQYFGPGTRLTVL.

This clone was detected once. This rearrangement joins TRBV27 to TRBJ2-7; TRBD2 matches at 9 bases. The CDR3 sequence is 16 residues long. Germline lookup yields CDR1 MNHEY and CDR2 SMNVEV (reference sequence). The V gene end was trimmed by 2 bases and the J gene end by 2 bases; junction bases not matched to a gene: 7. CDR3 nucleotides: TGTGCCAGCAGTTTAGCCAGCGGGAGGACCACCTACGAGCAGTACTTC. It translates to CASSLASGRTTYEQYF.

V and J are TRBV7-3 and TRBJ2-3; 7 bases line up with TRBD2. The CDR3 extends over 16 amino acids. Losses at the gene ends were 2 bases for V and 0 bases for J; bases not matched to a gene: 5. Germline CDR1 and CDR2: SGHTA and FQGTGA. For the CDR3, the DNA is TGTGCCAGCAGCTTAGGGCTAGCGGCTAGCACAGATACGCAGTATTTT. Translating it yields CASSLGLAASTDTQYF.

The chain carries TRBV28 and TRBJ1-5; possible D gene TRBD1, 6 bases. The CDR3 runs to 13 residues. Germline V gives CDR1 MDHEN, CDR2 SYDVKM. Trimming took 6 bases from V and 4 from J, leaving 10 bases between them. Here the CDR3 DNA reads TGTGCCAGCAGGGACAGCTTGAATCAGCCCCAGCATTTT. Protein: CASRDSLNQPQHF.

The CDR3 here is CASSYGGGTEAFF. CDR3 bases: TGTGCCAGCAGTTACGGGGGAGGCACTGAAGCTTTCTTT. V usage is TRBV6-5 and J usage is TRBJ1-1, with D tentatively TRBD1 (5 bases). There are 13 residues in the CDR3. The germline V gene encodes CDR1 MNHEY and CDR2 SVGAGI. V dropped 2 bases and J dropped 4 bases, with 8 bases sitting between them.

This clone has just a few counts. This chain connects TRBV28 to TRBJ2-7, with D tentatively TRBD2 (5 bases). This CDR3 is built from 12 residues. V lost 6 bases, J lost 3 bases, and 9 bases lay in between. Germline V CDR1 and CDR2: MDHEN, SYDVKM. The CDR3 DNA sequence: TGTGCCAGCAGGGGGAGTAGCTACGAGCAGTACTTC. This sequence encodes CASRGSSYEQYF.

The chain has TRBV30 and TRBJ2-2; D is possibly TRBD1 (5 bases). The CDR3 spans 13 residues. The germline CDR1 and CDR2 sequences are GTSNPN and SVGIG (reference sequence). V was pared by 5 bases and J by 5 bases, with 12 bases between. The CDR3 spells CAWGRQITGELFF. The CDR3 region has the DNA TGTGCCTGGGGCCGACAGATAACCGGGGAGCTGTTTTTT.

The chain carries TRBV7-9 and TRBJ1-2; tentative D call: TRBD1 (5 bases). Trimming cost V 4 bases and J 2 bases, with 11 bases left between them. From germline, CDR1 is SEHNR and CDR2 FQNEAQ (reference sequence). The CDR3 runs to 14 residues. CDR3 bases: TGTGCCAGCAGCTCGGAGACAGAGAACTATGGCTACACCTTC. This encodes CASSSETENYGYTF. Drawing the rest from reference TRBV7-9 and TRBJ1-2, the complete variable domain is DTGVSQNPRHKITKRGQNVTFRCDPISEHNRLYWYRQTLGQGPEFLTYFQNEAQLEKSRLLSDRFSAERPKGSFSTLEIQRTEQGDSAMYLCASSSETENYGYTFGSGTRLTVV.

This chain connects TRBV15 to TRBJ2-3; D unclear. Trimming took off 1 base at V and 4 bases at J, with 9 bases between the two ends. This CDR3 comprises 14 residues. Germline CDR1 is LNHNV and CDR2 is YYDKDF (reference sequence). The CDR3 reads CATSRVISSDTQYF. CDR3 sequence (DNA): TGTGCCACCAGCAGAGTAATATCGTCAGATACGCAGTATTTT.

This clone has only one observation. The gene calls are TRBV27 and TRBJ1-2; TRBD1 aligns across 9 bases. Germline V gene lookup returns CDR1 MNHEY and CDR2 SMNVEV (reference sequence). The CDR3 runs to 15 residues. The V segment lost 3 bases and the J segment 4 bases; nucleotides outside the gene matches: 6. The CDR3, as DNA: TGTGCCAGCAGTTTTGGCACAGGGGGCGTCTATGGCTACACCTTC. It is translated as CASSFGTGGVYGYTF.

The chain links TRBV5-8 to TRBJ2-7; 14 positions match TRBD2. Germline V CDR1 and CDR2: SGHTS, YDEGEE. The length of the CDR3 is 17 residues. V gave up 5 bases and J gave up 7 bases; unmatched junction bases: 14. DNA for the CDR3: TGTGCCAGCAGTCAAGCCGGGACTAGCGGGAGCGGGGCTGAGCAGTACTTC. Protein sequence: CASSQAGTSGSGAEQYF.

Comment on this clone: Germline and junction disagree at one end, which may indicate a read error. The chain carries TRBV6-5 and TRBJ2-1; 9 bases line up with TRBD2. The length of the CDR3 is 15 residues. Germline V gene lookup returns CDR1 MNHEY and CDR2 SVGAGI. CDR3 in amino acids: CAGSYSAGGLYEQFF. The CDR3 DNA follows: TGTGCCGGCAGTTACTCTGCGGGAGGGTTGTATGAGCAGTTCTTC.

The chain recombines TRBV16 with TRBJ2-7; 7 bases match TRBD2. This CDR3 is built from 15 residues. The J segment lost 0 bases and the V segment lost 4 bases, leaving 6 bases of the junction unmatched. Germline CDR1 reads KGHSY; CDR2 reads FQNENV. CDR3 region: CASSPVGGISYEQYF. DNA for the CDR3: TGTGCCAGCAGCCCGGTGGGAGGGATCTCCTACGAGCAGTACTTC.

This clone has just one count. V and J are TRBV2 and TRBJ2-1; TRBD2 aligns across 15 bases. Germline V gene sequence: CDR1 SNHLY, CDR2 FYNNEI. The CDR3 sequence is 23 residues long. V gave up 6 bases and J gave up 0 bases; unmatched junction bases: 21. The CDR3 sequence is CASSATRASGTSGRTSSYNEQFF. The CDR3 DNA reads TGTGCCAGCAGCGCTACACGCGCGTCCGGGACTAGCGGGAGGACGAGCTCCTACAATGAGCAGTTCTTC.

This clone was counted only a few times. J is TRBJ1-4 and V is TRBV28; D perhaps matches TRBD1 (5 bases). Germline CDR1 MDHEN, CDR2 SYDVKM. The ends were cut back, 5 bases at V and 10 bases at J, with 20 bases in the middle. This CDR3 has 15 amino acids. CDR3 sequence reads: CASSPRGGGHGKLFF. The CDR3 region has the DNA TGTGCCAGCAGTCCCCGGGGGGGTGGTCATGGAAAACTGTTTTTT.

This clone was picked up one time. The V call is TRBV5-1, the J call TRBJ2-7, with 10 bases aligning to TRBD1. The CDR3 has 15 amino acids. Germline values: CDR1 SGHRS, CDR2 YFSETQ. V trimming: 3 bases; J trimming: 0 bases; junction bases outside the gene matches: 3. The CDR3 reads CASSWGTGVSYEQYF. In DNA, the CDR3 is TGCGCCAGCAGCTGGGGGACAGGGGTCTCCTACGAGCAGTACTTC.

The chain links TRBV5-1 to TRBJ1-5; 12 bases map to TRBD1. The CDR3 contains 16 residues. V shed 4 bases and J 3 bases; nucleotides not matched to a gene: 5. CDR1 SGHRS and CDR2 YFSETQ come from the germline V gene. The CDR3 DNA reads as TGCGCCAGCAGCCAAGGGACAGGGGGCAACAATCAGCCCCAGCATTTT. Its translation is CASSQGTGGNNQPQHF.